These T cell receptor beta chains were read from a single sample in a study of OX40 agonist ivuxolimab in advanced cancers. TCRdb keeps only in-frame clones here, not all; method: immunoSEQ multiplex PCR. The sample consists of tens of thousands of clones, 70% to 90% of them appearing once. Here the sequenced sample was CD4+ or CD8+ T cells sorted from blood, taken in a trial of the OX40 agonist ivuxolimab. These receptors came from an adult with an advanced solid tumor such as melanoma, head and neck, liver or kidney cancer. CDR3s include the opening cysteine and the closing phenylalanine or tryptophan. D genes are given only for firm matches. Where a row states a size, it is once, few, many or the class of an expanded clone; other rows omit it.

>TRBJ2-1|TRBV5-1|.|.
TGCGCCAGCAGCTTGGGGGAGACTGAGCAGTTCTTC
CASSLGETEQFF
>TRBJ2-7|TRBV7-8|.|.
TGTGCCAGCAGCTTAGCGCTATCCAGAGAGCAGTACTTC
CASSLALSREQYF
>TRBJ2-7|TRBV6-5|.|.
TGTGCCAGCAGTTACGGGACAAGGGCTGGCGAGCAGTACTTC
CASSYGTRAGEQYF
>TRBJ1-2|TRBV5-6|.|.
TGTGCCAGCAGCTTGGTAGGGTCGAGCGGCTATGGCTACACCTTC
CASSLVGSSGYGYTF
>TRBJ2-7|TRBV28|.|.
TGTGCCAGCAAGGACGGGACCGGCTTCTACGAGCAGTACTTC
CASKDGTGFYEQYF
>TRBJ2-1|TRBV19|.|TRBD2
TGTGCCAGTATTGGACGGGAGGGCAATGAGCAGTTCTTC
CASIGREGNEQFF
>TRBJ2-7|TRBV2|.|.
TGTGCCAGCAAGTTGGCGCCAACGCAGTACTTC
CASKLAPTQYF
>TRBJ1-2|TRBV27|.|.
TGTGCCAGCAGAAAGGGAGTAGGCTACACCTTC
CASRKGVGYTF
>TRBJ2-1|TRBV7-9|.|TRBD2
TGTGCCAGCATCCTCAGCGGGGAGGGTGAGCAGTTCTTC
CASILSGEGEQFF
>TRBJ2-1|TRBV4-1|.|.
TGCGCCAGCAGCCAAGATCCGAGCTCCTACAATGAGCAGTTCTTC
CASSQDPSSYNEQFF
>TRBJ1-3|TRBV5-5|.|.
TGTGCCAGCAGCTTGAACTCAGTCTCTGGAAACACCATATATTTT
CASSLNSVSGNTIYF
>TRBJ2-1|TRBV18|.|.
TGTGCCAGCTCTACAGGGGTTAGCGGGATCGATGAGCAGTTCTTC
CASSTGVSGIDEQFF
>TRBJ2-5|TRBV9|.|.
TGTGCCAGCAGCTCATGGGCCGGGGGCAGGTACCAAGAGACCCAGTACTTC
CASSSWAGGRYQETQYF
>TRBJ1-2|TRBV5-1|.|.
TGCGCCAGCCTTGGTGAAAAAGGTGGCTACACCTTC
CASLGEKGGYTF
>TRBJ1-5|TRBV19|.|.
TGTGCCACTTCCGACGCACAGGGACAGCCCCAGCATTTT
CATSDAQGQPQHF
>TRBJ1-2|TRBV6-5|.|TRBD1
TGTGCCAGCAGTTACGCAACACAGGGGGCGGGCTACACCTTC
CASSYATQGAGYTF
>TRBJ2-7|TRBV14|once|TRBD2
TGTGCCAGCAGCCCAAGAGTCCGACTAGCGGGAGACGAGCAGTACTTC
CASSPRVRLAGDEQYF
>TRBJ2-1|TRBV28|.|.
TGTGCCAGCAGTTTGGACAGATACAATGAGCAGTTCTTC
CASSLDRYNEQFF
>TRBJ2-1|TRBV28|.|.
TGTGCCAGCAGACAAATTTCAGCGAGGGCGGAGTTCTTC
CASRQISARAEFF
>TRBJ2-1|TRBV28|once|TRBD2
TGTGCCAGCAGTTTAGACGGCGGGAGGGATTACAATGAGCAGTTCTTC
CASSLDGGRDYNEQFF
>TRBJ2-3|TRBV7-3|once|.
TGTGCCAGCAGCTCTTCGGGGAGAGATACGCAGTATTTT
CASSSSGRDTQYF
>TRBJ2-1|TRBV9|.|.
TGTGCCAGCAGCCCAGGATACAATGAGCAGTTCTTC
CASSPGYNEQFF
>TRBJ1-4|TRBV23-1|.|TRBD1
TGCGCCAGCAGGATCACGGGACAGGGAAATGAAAAACTGTTTTTT
CASRITGQGNEKLFF
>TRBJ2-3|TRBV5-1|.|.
TGCGCCAGCAGCTTGGAGTGGATCACAGATACGCAGTATTTT
CASSLEWITDTQYF
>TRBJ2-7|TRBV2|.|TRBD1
TGTGCCAGCAGTGTGGGACAGGGGTACGAGCAGTACTTC
CASSVGQGYEQYF
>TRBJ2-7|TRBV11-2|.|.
TGTGCCAGCACCGGTCTGTACGAGCAGTACTTC
CASTGLYEQYF
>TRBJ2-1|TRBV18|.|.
TGTGCCAGCTCATTTCGGGCCGCAGATGAGCAGTTCTTC
CASSFRAADEQFF
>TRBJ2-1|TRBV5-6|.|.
TGTGCCAGCAGCTCGCGGAAGGGCGGGGCCTCCTACAATGAGCAGTTCTTC
CASSSRKGGASYNEQFF
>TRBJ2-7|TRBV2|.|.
TGTGCCAGCAGTAGGGTCACACAGGGGAGGGAGCAGTACTTC
CASSRVTQGREQYF
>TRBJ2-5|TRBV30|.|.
TGTGCCTGGAGTGTGGGCTTAACCCAAGAGACCCAGTACTTC
CAWSVGLTQETQYF
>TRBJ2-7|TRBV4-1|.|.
TGCGCCAGCAGCCACCCGGGGGTAGCCTACGAGCAGTACTTC
CASSHPGVAYEQYF
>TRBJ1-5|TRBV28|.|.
TGTGCCAGCAGTTTATGGTGGCAGGACAGCAATCAGCCCCAGCATTTT
CASSLWWQDSNQPQHF
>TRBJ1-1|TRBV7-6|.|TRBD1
TGTGCCAGCAGCTTAGGAGACAGGGGCACTGAAGCTTTCTTT
CASSLGDRGTEAFF